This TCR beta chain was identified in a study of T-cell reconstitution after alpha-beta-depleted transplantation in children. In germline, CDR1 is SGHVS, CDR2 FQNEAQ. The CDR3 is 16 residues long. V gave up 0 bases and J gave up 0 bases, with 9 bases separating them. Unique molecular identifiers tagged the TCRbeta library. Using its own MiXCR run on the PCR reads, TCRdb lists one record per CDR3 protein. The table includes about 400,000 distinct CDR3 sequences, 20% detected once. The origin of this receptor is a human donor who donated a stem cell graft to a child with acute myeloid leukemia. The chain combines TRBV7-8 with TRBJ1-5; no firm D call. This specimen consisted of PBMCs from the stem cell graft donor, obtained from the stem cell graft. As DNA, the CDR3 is TGTGCCAGCAGCTTAGCGCGTCTACGTAGCAATCAGCCCCAGCATTTT. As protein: CASSLARLRSNQPQHF.